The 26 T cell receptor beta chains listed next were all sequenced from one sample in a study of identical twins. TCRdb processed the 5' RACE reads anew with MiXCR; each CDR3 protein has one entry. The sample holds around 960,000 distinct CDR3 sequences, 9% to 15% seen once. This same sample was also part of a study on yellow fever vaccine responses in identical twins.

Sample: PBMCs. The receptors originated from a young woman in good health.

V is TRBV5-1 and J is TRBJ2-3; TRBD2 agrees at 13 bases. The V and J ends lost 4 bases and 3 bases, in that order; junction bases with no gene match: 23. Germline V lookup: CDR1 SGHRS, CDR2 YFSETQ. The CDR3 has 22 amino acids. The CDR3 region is CASSPTYDPTSGGRVLTDTQYF. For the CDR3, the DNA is TGCGCCAGCAGCCCTACATACGACCCGACTAGCGGGGGGCGGGTCCTGACAGATACGCAGTATTTT.

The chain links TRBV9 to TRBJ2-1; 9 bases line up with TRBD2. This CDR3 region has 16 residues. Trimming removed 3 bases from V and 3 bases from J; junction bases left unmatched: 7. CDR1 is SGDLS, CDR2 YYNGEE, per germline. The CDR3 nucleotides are TGTGCCAGCAGCGCCGCAAAGACTAGCGGCTACAATGAGCAGTTCTTC. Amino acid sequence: CASSAAKTSGYNEQFF. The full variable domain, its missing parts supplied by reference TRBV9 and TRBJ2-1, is DSGVTQTPKHLITATGQRVTLRCSPRSGDLSVYWYQQSLDQGLQFLIQYYNGEERAKGNILERFSAQQFPDLHSELNLSSLELGDSALYFCASSAAKTSGYNEQFFGPGTRLTVL.

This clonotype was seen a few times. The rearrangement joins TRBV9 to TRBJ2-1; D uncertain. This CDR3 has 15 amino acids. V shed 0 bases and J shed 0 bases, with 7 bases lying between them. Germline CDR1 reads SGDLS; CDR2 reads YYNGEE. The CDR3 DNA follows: TGTGCCAGCAGCGTAGAGGCGAGCTCCTACAATGAGCAGTTCTTC. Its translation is CASSVEASSYNEQFF.

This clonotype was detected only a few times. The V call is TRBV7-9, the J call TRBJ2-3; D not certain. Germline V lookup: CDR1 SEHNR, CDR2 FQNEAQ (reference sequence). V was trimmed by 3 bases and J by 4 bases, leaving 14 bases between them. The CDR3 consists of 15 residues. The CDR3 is CASSLFRIAADTQYF. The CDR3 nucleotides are TGTGCCAGCAGCTTGTTCAGGATTGCCGCAGATACGCAGTATTTT. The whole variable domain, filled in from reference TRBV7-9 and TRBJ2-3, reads DTGVSQNPRHKITKRGQNVTFRCDPISEHNRLYWYRQTLGQGPEFLTYFQNEAQLEKSRLLSDRFSAERPKGSFSTLEIQRTEQGDSAMYLCASSLFRIAADTQYFGPGTRLTVL.

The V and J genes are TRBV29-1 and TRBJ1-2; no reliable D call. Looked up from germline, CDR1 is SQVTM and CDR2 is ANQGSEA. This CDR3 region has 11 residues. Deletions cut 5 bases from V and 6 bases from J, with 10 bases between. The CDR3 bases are TGCAGCGTTAGGAGTTCCGATGGCTACACCTTC. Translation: CSVRSSDGYTF. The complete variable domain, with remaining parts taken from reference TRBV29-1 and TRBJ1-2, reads SAVISQKPSRDICQRGTSLTIQCQVDSQVTMMFWYRQQPGQSLTLIATANQGSEATYESGFVIDKFPISRPNLTFSTLTVSNMSPEDSSIYLCSVRSSDGYTFGSGTRLTVV.

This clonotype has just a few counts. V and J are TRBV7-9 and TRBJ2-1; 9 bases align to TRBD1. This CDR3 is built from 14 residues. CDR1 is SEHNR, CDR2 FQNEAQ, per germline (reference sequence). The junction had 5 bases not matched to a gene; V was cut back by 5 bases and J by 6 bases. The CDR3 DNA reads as TGTGCCAGCAGCCAGCGGGGACAGGGCAATGAGCAGTTCTTC. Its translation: CASSQRGQGNEQFF.

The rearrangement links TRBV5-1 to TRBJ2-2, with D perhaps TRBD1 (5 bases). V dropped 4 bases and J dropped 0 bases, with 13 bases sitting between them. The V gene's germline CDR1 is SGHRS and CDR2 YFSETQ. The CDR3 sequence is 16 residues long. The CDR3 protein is CASSASGLSNTGELFF. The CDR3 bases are TGCGCCAGCAGCGCATCAGGGCTATCGAACACCGGGGAGCTGTTTTTT. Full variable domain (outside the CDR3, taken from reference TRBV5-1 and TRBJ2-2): KAGVTQTPRYLIKTRGQQVTLSCSPISGHRSVSWYQQTPGQGLQFLFEYFSETQRNKGNFPGRFSGRQFSNSRSEMNVSTLELGDSALYLCASSASGLSNTGELFFGEGSRLTVL.

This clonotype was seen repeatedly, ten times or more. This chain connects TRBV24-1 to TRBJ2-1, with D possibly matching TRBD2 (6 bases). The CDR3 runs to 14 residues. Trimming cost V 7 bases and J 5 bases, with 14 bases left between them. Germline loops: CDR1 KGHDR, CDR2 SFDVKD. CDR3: CATRTSKGNNEQFF. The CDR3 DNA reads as TGTGCCACCAGGACTAGTAAAGGGAACAATGAGCAGTTCTTC.

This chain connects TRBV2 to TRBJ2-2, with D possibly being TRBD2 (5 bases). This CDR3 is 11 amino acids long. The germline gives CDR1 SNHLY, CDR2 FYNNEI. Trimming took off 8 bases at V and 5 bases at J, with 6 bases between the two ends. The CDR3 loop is CASQRTGELFF. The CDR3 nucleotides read TGTGCCAGCCAGCGGACCGGGGAGCTGTTTTTT.

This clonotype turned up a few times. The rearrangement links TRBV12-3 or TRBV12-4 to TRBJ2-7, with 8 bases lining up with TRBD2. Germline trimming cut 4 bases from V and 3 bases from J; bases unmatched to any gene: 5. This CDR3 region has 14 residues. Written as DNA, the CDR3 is TGTGCCAGCAGTTGGAGCGGGAGTTTCTACGAGCAGTACTTC. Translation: CASSWSGSFYEQYF.

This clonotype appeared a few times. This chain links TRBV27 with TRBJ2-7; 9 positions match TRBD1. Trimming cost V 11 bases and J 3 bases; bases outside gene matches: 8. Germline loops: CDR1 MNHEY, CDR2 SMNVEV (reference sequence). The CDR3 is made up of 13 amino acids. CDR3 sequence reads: CADRDREIYEQYF. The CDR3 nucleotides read TGTGCCGATCGGGACAGGGAAATCTACGAGCAGTACTTC.

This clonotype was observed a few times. CDR3 sequence (DNA): TGTGCCAGCTCACCCGGCAGTTTAGGCTCCTACGAGCAGTACGTC. Its protein product is CASSPGSLGSYEQYV. The chain has TRBV18 and TRBJ2-7, with D hard to call. V was clipped by 3 bases and J by 0 bases, with 12 bases between them. The CDR3 runs 15 residues. Per the germline V gene, CDR1 is KGHSH and CDR2 is LQKENI.

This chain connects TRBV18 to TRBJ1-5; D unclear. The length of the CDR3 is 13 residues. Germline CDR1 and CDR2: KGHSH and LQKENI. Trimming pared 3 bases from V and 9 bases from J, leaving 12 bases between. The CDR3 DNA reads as TGTGCCAGCTCACCGACGGGAGCTTGGCCCCAGCATTTT. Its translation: CASSPTGAWPQHF.

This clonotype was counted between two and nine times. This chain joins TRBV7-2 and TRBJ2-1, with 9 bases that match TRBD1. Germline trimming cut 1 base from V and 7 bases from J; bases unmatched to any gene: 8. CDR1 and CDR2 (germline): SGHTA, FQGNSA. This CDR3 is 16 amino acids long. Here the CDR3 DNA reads TGTGCCAGCAGCTTAGTCGACAGGGGGGTTCGAAATGAGCAGTTCTTC. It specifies CASSLVDRGVRNEQFF.

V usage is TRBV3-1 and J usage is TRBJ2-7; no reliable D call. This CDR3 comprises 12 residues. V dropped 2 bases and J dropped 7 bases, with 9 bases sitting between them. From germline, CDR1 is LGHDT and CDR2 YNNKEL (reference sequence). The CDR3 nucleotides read TGTGCCAGCAGCCAATCTGGTTTTGAGCAGTACTTC. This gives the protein CASSQSGFEQYF.

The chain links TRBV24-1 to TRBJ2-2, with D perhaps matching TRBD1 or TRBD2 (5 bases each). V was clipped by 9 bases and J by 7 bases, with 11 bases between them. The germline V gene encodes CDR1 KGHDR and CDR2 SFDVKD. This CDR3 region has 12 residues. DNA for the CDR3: TGTGCCACCGAGGGACCCGGCGGGGAGCTGTTTTTT. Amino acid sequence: CATEGPGGELFF.

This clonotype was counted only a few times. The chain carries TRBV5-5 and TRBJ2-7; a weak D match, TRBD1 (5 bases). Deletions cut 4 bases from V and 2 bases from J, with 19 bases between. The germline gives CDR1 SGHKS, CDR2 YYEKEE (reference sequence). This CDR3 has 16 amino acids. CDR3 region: CASSTVGADRTYEQYF. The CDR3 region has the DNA TGTGCCAGCAGCACAGTAGGGGCTGATAGAACCTACGAGCAGTACTTC.

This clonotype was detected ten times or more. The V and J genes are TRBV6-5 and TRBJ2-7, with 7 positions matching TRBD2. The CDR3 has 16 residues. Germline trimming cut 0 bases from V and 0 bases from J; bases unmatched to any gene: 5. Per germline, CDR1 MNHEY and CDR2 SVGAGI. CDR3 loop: CASSYSGGVSSYEQYV. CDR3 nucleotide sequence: TGTGCCAGCAGTTACTCGGGGGGGGTTAGCTCCTACGAGCAGTACGTC.

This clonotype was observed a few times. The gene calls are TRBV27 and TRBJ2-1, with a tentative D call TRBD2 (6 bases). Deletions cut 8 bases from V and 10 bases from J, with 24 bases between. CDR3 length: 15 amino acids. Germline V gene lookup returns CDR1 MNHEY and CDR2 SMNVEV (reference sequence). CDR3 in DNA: TGTGCCAGCGGCCCCTTCGGGAGTGTCGGTGGCGAGCAGTTCTTC. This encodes CASGPFGSVGGEQFF.

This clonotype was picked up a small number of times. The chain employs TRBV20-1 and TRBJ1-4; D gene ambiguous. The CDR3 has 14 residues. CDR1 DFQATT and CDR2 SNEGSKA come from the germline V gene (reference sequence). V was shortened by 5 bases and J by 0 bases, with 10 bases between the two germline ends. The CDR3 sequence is CSAPPASTNEKLFF. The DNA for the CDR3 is TGCAGTGCTCCTCCAGCTTCAACTAATGAAAAACTGTTTTTT.

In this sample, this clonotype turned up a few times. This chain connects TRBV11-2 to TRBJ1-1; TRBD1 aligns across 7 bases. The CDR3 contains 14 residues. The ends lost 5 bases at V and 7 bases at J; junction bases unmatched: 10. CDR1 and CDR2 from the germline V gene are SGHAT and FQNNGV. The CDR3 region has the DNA TGTGCCAGCAGCAGTCGGACAGGTTATGATGAAGCTTTCTTT. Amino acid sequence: CASSSRTGYDEAFF.

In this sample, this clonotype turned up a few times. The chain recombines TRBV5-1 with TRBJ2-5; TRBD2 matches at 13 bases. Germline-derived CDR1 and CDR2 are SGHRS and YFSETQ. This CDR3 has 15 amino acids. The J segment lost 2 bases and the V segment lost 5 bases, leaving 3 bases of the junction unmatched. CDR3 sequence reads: CASRGLAGAQETQYF. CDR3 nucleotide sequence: TGCGCCAGCAGAGGACTAGCGGGGGCTCAAGAGACCCAGTACTTC.

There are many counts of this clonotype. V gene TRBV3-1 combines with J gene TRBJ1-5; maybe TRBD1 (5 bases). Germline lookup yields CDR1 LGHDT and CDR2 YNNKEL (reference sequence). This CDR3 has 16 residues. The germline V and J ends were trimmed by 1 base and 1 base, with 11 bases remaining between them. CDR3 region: CASSQVGTPSNQPQHF. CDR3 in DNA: TGTGCCAGCAGCCAAGTTGGGACTCCCAGCAATCAGCCCCAGCATTTT.

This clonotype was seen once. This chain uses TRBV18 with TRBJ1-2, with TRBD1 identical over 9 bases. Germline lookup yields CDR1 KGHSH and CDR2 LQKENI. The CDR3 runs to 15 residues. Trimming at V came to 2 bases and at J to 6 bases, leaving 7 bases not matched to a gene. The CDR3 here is CASSPVETGGDGYTF. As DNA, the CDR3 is TGTGCCAGCTCACCAGTCGAGACAGGGGGAGATGGCTACACCTTC.

Here the CDR3 reads CASSKGIAGGRDNEQFF. The CDR3 region has the DNA TGTGCCAGCAGCAAAGGGATAGCGGGAGGCCGTGACAATGAGCAGTTCTTC. This sequence joins TRBV21-1 and TRBJ2-1; whether TRBD2, the table's D call, matches the DNA was not checked. TRBV21-1 represents a pseudogene. The CDR3 consists of 17 residues.

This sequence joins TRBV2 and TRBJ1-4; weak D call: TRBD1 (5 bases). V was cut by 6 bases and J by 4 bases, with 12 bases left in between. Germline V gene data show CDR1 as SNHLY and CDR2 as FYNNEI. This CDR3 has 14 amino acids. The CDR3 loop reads CASRDRQRNEKLFF. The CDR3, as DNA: TGTGCCAGCAGAGATCGACAGCGTAATGAAAAACTGTTTTTT. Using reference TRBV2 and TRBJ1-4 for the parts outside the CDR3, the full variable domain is EPEVTQTPSHQVTQMGQEVILRCVPISNHLYFYWYRQILGQKVEFLVSFYNNEISEKSEIFDDQFSVERPDGSNFTLKIRSTKLEDSAMYFCASRDRQRNEKLFFGSGTQLSVL.